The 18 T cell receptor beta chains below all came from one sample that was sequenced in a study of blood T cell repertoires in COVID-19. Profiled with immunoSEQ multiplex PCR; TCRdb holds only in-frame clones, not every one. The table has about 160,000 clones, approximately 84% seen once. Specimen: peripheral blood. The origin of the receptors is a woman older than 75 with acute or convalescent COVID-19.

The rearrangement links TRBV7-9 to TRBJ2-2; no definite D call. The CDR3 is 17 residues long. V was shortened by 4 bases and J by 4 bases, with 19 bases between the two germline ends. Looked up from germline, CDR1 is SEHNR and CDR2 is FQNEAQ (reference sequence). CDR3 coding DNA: TGTGCCAGCAGCTCCCCCTACAGCCTTGCCAGCACCGGGGAGCTGTTTTTT. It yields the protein CASSSPYSLASTGELFF.

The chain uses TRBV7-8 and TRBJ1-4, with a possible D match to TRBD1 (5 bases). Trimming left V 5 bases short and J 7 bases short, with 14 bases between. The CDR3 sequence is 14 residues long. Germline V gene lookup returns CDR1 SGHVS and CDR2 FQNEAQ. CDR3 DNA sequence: TGTGCCAGCAGCGTCAGGGCGCGAGGTGAAAAACTGTTTTTT. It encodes CASSVRARGEKLFF.

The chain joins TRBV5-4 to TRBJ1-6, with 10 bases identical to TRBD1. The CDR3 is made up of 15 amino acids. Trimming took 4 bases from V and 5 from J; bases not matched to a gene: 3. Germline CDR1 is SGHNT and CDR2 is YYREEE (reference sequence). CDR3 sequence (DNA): TGTGCCAGCAGCAAAGGACAGGGGGATAATTCACCCCTCCACTTT. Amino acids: CASSKGQGDNSPLHF. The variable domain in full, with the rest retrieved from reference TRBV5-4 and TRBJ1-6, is ETGVTQSPTHLIKTRGQQVTLRCSSQSGHNTVSWYQQALGQGPQFIFQYYREEENGRGNFPPRFSGLQFPNYSSELNVNALELDDSALYLCASSKGQGDNSPLHFGNGTRLTVT.

The CDR3, as DNA: TGTGCCAGCAGCTTGGACGGGAGGGCCGGTGAGCAGTACTTC. This encodes CASSLDGRAGEQYF. The chain combines TRBV5-4 with TRBJ2-7; 8 positions agree with TRBD2. After removal of 0 bases from V and 7 bases from J, the junction contained 6 bases not matched to a gene. Germline CDR1 reads SGHNT; CDR2 reads YYREEE (reference sequence). The CDR3 has 14 amino acids.

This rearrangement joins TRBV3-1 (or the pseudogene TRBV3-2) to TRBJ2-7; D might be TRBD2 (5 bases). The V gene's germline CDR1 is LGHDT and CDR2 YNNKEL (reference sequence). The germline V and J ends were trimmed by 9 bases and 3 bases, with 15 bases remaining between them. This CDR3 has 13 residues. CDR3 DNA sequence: TGTGCCAGTACCCTAAGCGGAGACTACGAGCAGTACTTC. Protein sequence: CASTLSGDYEQYF.

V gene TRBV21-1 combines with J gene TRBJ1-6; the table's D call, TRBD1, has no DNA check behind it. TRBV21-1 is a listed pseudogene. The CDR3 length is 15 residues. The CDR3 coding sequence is TGTGCCAGCAGCGTGCCGGGACAGGAGAATTCACCCCTCCACTTT. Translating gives CASSVPGQENSPLHF.

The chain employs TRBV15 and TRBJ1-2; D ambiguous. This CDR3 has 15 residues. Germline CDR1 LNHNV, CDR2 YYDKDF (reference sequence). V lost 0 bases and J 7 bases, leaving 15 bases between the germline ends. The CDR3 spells CATSRDRGLDGGYTF. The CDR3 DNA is TGTGCCACCAGCAGAGATAGAGGGCTCGACGGTGGCTACACCTTC.

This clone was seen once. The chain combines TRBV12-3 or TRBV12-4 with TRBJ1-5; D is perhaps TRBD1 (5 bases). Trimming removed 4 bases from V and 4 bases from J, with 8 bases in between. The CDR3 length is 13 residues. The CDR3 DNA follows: TGTGCCAGCAGTTATGGGGGGAATCAGCCCCAGCATTTT. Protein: CASSYGGNQPQHF.

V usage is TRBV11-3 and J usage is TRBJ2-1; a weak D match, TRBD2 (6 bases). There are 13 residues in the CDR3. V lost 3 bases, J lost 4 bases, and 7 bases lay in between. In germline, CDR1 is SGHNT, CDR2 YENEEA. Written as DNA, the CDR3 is TGTGCCAGCAGCTTGGAGGGATACAATGAGCAGTTCTTC. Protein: CASSLEGYNEQFF.

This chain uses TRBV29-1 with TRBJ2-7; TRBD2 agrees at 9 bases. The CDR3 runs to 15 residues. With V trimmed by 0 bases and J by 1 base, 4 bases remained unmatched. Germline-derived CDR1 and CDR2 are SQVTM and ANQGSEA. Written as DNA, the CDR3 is TGCAGCGTTGAAGATCAGCGGGAGGCGTCCTACGAGCAGTACTTC. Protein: CSVEDQREASYEQYF.

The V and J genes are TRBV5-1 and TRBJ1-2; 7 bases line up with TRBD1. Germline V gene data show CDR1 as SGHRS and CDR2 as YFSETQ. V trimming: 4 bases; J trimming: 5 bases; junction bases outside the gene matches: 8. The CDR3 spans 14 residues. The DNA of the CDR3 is TGCGCCAGCAGCCCACAGGGGATTCAATATGGCTACACCTTC. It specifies CASSPQGIQYGYTF.

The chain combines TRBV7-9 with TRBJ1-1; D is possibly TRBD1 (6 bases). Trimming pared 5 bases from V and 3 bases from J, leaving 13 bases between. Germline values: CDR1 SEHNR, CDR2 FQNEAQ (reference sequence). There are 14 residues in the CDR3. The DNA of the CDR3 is TGTGCCAGCAGCAAGATGGGGGCCGACACTGAAGCTTTCTTT. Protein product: CASSKMGADTEAFF.

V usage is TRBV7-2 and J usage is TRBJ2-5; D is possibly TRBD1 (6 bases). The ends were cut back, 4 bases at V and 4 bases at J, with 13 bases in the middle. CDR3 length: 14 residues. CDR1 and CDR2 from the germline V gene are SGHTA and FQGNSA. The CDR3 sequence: CASSSSGGRETQYF. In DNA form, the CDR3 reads TGTGCCAGCAGCTCCAGTGGGGGCCGAGAGACCCAGTACTTC.

The CDR3 spells CASSSFREGYGYTF. DNA of the CDR3: TGTGCCAGCAGTTCGTTCCGGGAGGGCTATGGCTACACCTTC. This sequence joins TRBV6-5 and TRBJ1-2; no definite D call. There are 14 residues in the CDR3. CDR1 is MNHEY, CDR2 SVGAGI, per germline. V lost 4 bases to trimming and J lost 4 bases, with 13 bases between them.

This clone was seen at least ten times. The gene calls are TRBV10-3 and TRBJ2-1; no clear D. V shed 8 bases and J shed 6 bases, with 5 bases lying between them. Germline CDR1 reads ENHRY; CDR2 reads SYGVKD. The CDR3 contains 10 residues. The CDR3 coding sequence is TGTGCCATCGGCGGCAATGAGCAGTTCTTC. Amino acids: CAIGGNEQFF.

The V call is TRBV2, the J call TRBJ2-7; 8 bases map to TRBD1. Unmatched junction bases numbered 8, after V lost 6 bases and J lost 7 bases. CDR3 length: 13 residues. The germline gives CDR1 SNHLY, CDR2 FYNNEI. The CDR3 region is CASRDRGQGEQYF. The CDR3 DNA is TGTGCCAGCAGAGACAGGGGTCAGGGGGAGCAGTACTTC.

CDR3 region: CASSPNTRGEAFF. CDR3 DNA sequence: TGTGCCAGCTCACCAAATACAAGGGGTGAAGCTTTCTTT. The gene calls are TRBV18 and TRBJ1-1, with D maybe TRBD1 (5 bases). V was trimmed by 2 bases and J by 7 bases, leaving 11 bases between them. The CDR3 sequence is 13 residues long. Germline lookup yields CDR1 KGHSH and CDR2 LQKENI. Combining the CDR3 with reference TRBV18 and TRBJ1-1 gives the whole variable domain NAGVMQNPRHLVRRRGQEARLRCSPMKGHSHVYWYRQLPEEGLKFMVYLQKENIIDESGMPKERFSAEFPKEGPSILRIQQVVRGDSAAYFCASSPNTRGEAFFGQGTRLTVV.

This chain's CDR3 is CASSLARIDYNEQFF. The CDR3 DNA follows: TGCGCCAGCAGCCTCGCTAGGATTGACTACAATGAGCAGTTCTTC. This sequence joins TRBV5-1 and TRBJ2-1; D is ambiguous. Per the germline V gene, CDR1 is SGHRS and CDR2 is YFSETQ. Trimming pared 4 bases from V and 3 bases from J, leaving 14 bases between. The CDR3 is 15 amino acids. The full variable domain, completed using reference TRBV5-1 and TRBJ2-1, is KAGVTQTPRYLIKTRGQQVTLSCSPISGHRSVSWYQQTPGQGLQFLFEYFSETQRNKGNFPGRFSGRQFSNSRSEMNVSTLELGDSALYLCASSLARIDYNEQFFGPGTRLTVL.